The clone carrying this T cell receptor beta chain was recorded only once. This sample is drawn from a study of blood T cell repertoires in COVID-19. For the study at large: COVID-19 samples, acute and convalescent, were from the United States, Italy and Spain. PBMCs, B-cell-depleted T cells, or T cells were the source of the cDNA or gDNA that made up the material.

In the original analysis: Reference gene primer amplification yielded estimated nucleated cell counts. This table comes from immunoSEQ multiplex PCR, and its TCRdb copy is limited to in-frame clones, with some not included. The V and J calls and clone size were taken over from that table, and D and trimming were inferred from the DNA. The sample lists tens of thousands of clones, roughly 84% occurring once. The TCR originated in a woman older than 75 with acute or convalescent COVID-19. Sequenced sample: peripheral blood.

The CDR3 protein is CASSVATNYGYTF. The CDR3 DNA is TGTGCCAGCAGCGTAGCCACTAACTATGGCTACACCTTC. The J gene is TRBJ1-2, the V gene TRBV9; D is ambiguous. The CDR3 is made up of 13 amino acids. V was pared by 0 bases and J by 0 bases, with 3 bases between. Germline values: CDR1 SGDLS, CDR2 YYNGEE.